The 23 T cell receptor beta chains given below trace back to one sample, sequenced in a study of blood T cell repertoires in COVID-19. TCRdb's table, derived via immunoSEQ multiplex PCR, lists solely in-frame clones and lacks some. The sample lists under 200,000 clones; around nine tenths were seen once. Sequencing used peripheral blood. The origin of the receptors is a man between 60 and 75 years old with active or convalescent COVID-19.

This clone turned up a few times. This sequence joins TRBV7-2 and TRBJ1-5; 8 bases agree with TRBD1. V shed 6 bases and J 5 bases; nucleotides not matched to a gene: 3. The CDR3 is 13 residues long. Per the germline V gene, CDR1 is SGHTA and CDR2 is FQGNSA. DNA of the CDR3: TGTGCCAGCAGTCTGGGACAGGATCAGCCCCAGCATTTT. Translation gives CASSLGQDQPQHF. Filled out from reference TRBV7-2 and TRBJ1-5, the complete variable domain reads GAGVSQSPSNKVTEKGKDVELRCDPISGHTALYWYRQSLGQGLEFLIYFQGNSAPDKSGLPSDRFSAERTGGSVSTLTIQRTQQEDSAVYLCASSLGQDQPQHFGDGTRLSIL.

The V gene is TRBV5-1, the J gene TRBJ2-1; the D gene is possibly TRBD1 (5 bases). The CDR3 contains 14 residues. Deletions cut 1 base from V and 3 bases from J, with 8 bases between. Per germline, CDR1 SGHRS and CDR2 YFSETQ. The CDR3 here is CASSLPRDYNEQFF. The CDR3 DNA is TGCGCCAGCAGCTTGCCCAGGGACTACAATGAGCAGTTCTTC. Supplemented by reference TRBV5-1 and TRBJ2-1, the full variable domain reads KAGVTQTPRYLIKTRGQQVTLSCSPISGHRSVSWYQQTPGQGLQFLFEYFSETQRNKGNFPGRFSGRQFSNSRSEMNVSTLELGDSALYLCASSLPRDYNEQFFGPGTRLTVL.

As for this clone: Other DNA sequences within the sample encode an identical CDR3. This sequence joins TRBV6-5 and TRBJ2-7; tentatively, D is TRBD2 (5 bases). The CDR3 loop spans 11 amino acids. Trimming removed 5 bases from V and 3 bases from J, with 5 bases in between. CDR1 MNHEY and CDR2 SVGAGI come from the germline V gene. CDR3 region: CASSRGYEQYF. In DNA, the CDR3 is TGTGCCAGCAGTCGGGGCTACGAGCAGTACTTC.

This clone has just a few counts. J is TRBJ2-6 and V is TRBV19, with D tentatively TRBD1 (5 bases). Trimming cost V 4 bases and J 1 base, with 8 bases left between them. Germline assignment: CDR1 LNHDA and CDR2 SQIVND (reference sequence). CDR3 length: 15 residues. CDR3 DNA sequence: TGTGCCAGTAGTAAGGACATTTCTGGGGCCAACGTCCTGACTTTC. Translation gives CASSKDISGANVLTF.

The gene calls are TRBV21-1 and TRBJ2-7; the table gives TRBD1 as D, unverified against the DNA. TRBV21-1 is a pseudogene segment. There are 18 residues in the CDR3. CDR3 bases: TGTGCCAGCAGCAAAGCGCCCTCGGGACAGGGTAGAGGATACGAGCAGTACTTC. Its translation: CASSKAPSGQGRGYEQYF.

This sequence joins TRBV11-2 and TRBJ2-7; tentatively, D is TRBD1 (6 bases). CDR3 length: 12 amino acids. Germline values: CDR1 SGHAT, CDR2 FQNNGV. V was shortened by 9 bases and J by 2 bases, with 11 bases between the two germline ends. This chain's CDR3 is CASGRQAYEQYF. The CDR3 DNA follows: TGTGCCAGTGGAAGACAGGCCTACGAGCAGTACTTC. Using reference TRBV11-2 and TRBJ2-7 for the parts outside the CDR3, the full variable domain is EAGVAQSPRYKIIEKRQSVAFWCNPISGHATLYWYQQILGQGPKLLIQFQNNGVVDDSQLPKDRFSAERLKGVDSTLKIQPAKLEDSAVYLCASGRQAYEQYFGPGTRLTVT.

The chain employs TRBV6-5 and TRBJ2-7, with D perhaps matching TRBD1 (6 bases). V was cut by 11 bases and J by 3 bases, with 17 bases left in between. Per germline, CDR1 MNHEY and CDR2 SVGAGI. The CDR3 length is 13 residues. For the CDR3, the DNA is TGTGCCTTCTGCCACAGGGATGGCTACGAGCAGTACTTC. The encoded protein is CAFCHRDGYEQYF.

The V and J genes are TRBV6-4 and TRBJ2-3, with a tentative D call TRBD1 (6 bases). Trimming left V 5 bases short and J 4 bases short, with 10 bases between. This CDR3 has 13 residues. Per germline, CDR1 MRHNA and CDR2 SNTAGT. The CDR3 nucleotides are TGTGCCAGCAGTTACAGGGTTGCAGATACGCAGTATTTT. It codes for CASSYRVADTQYF.

In DNA form, the CDR3 reads TGCGCCAGCAGCTTCCGAGGGGGCGGGGATACTGAAGCTTTCTTT. This encodes CASSFRGGGDTEAFF. V is TRBV5-1 and J is TRBJ1-1, with TRBD1 identical over 7 bases. The V and J ends lost 2 bases and 5 bases, in that order; junction bases with no gene match: 9. CDR3 length: 15 residues. The germline CDR1 and CDR2 sequences are SGHRS and YFSETQ.

V usage is TRBV3-1 (or the pseudogene TRBV3-2) and J usage is TRBJ1-1; D perhaps matches TRBD1 (5 bases). V was shortened by 3 bases and J by 5 bases, with 10 bases between the two germline ends. CDR1 and CDR2 (germline): LGHDT, YNNKEL (reference sequence). CDR3 length: 13 residues. Here the CDR3 DNA reads TGTGCCAGCAGCCACCGACAGAAAACTGAAGCTTTCTTT. It specifies CASSHRQKTEAFF.

The rearrangement uses TRBV19 and TRBJ1-1; TRBD1 aligns across 7 bases. The CDR3 covers 14 residues. V gave up 4 bases and J gave up 7 bases; unmatched junction bases: 9. Germline V lookup: CDR1 LNHDA, CDR2 SQIVND (reference sequence). CDR3 sequence reads: CASSTDRVKGEAFF. The CDR3 region has the DNA TGTGCCAGTAGTACTGACAGGGTGAAGGGTGAAGCTTTCTTT.

The chain carries TRBV5-1 and TRBJ2-5; a weak D match, TRBD2 (5 bases). This CDR3 comprises 14 residues. Germline V lookup: CDR1 SGHRS, CDR2 YFSETQ. Trimming took off 0 bases at V and 3 bases at J, with 9 bases between the two ends. The CDR3 loop is CASSLATSEETQYF. The CDR3 DNA reads TGCGCCAGCAGCTTGGCCACTAGTGAAGAGACCCAGTACTTC.

V is TRBV6-6 and J is TRBJ2-5; 13 nucleotides match TRBD2. Per germline, CDR1 MNHNY and CDR2 SVGAGI (reference sequence). The CDR3 contains 15 residues. Trimming removed 4 bases from V and 2 bases from J; junction bases left unmatched: 1. CDR3 loop: CASSWGLAGQETQYF. CDR3 nucleotides: TGTGCCAGCAGTTGGGGACTAGCGGGGCAAGAGACCCAGTACTTC.

This clone was counted once. The gene calls are TRBV18 and TRBJ1-5; 11 nucleotides agree with TRBD1. The length of the CDR3 is 17 residues. The trim removed 4 bases at V and 1 base at J, leaving 6 bases unmatched. The V gene's germline CDR1 is KGHSH and CDR2 LQKENI. This CDR3 is CASSLLGQGASNQPQHF. In DNA, the CDR3 is TGTGCCAGCTCACTACTTGGACAGGGGGCAAGCAATCAGCCCCAGCATTTT.

The V call is TRBV6-5, the J call TRBJ1-1, with 8 bases matching TRBD1. The CDR3 covers 13 residues. With V trimmed by 11 bases and J by 1 base, 6 bases remained unmatched. In germline, CDR1 is MNHEY, CDR2 SVGAGI. The CDR3 loop is CASSTGANTEAFF. The CDR3 DNA reads as TGTGCCTCATCGACAGGGGCGAACACTGAAGCTTTCTTT.

This clone appeared a single time. This sequence joins TRBV2 and TRBJ1-1; the D is unclear. Germline V gene sequence: CDR1 SNHLY, CDR2 FYNNEI. This CDR3 comprises 14 residues. The V and J ends lost 4 bases and 0 bases respectively, with 9 bases between them. The CDR3 loop is CASSAGRLNTEAFF. The CDR3 nucleotides are TGTGCCAGCAGTGCCGGGAGATTGAACACTGAAGCTTTCTTT.

This clone was detected only once. J is TRBJ2-4 and V is TRBV6-1; 7 nucleotides match TRBD2. Per germline, CDR1 MNHNS and CDR2 SASEGT. J lost 3 bases, V lost 0 bases, and 5 bases had no gene match. This CDR3 is 16 amino acids long. The CDR3 loop reads CASSEAGGGVKNIQYF. The CDR3, as DNA: TGTGCCAGCAGTGAAGCAGGTGGGGGGGTCAAAAACATTCAGTACTTC.

The chain couples TRBV5-1 to TRBJ2-2, with 7 bases identical to TRBD1. The length of the CDR3 is 14 residues. The germline gives CDR1 SGHRS, CDR2 YFSETQ. The V gene end was trimmed by 6 bases and the J gene end by 3 bases; junction bases not matched to a gene: 5. DNA of the CDR3: TGCGCCAGCAACCGACAGGGAGACACCGGGGAGCTGTTTTTT. It specifies CASNRQGDTGELFF.

This sequence joins TRBV18 and TRBJ2-2; TRBD1 agrees at 8 bases. This CDR3 contains 16 residues. J gave up 2 bases and V 2 bases, and 4 bases lay outside the gene matches. Germline V gives CDR1 KGHSH, CDR2 LQKENI. The CDR3: CASSPLAGGNTGELFF. The CDR3 nucleotides read TGTGCCAGCTCACCATTGGCAGGGGGCAACACCGGGGAGCTGTTTTTT.

The chain is built from TRBV5-4 and TRBJ2-1; TRBD1 matches at 11 bases. The CDR3 consists of 17 residues. From germline, CDR1 is SGHNT and CDR2 YYREEE (reference sequence). The V and J ends lost 4 bases and 5 bases, in that order; junction bases with no gene match: 11. The CDR3 DNA reads as TGTGCCAGCAGCCCTAAGCCCGGGACAGGGGGGGACAATGAGCAGTTCTTC. Protein product: CASSPKPGTGGDNEQFF.

The V gene is TRBV12-3 or TRBV12-4, the J gene TRBJ2-2; D ambiguous. Deletions cut 6 bases from V and 5 bases from J, with 10 bases between. CDR3 length: 13 amino acids. As DNA, the CDR3 is TGTGCCAGCAGCCCCTCACTTACCGGGGAGCTGTTTTTT. Amino acid sequence: CASSPSLTGELFF.

The chain is built from TRBV29-1 and TRBJ1-1; D not certain. In germline, CDR1 is SQVTM, CDR2 ANQGSEA. The V gene lost 7 bases and the J gene lost 5 bases, with 11 bases spanning the gap. There are 11 residues in the CDR3. The DNA of the CDR3 is TGCAGCGGATCTCGGAGGACTGAAGCTTTCTTT. Translated, it gives CSGSRRTEAFF.

V is TRBV6-5 and J is TRBJ2-1, with 8 bases matching TRBD2. The junction had 9 bases not matched to a gene; V was cut back by 0 bases and J by 8 bases. From germline, CDR1 is MNHEY and CDR2 SVGAGI. The CDR3 is made up of 16 amino acids. CDR3 residues: CASSYSMAGGEDEQFF. For the CDR3, the DNA is TGTGCCAGCAGTTACTCGATGGCGGGGGGAGAGGATGAGCAGTTCTTC.